This TCR beta chain is from a study of a mutant IDH1 vaccine in newly diagnosed glioma. Study summary: The treated population exhibited a male proportion of about 60%, a female proportion of 37.5%, and a mean age of around 40 years.

Some clones are missing from TCRdb's copy, which holds only in-frame ones; the method was immunoSEQ multiplex PCR. The sample has tens of thousands of clones; 60% to 85% are singletons. General study results and limits: Over 85% of patients showed vaccine-induced immune responses across multiple MHC alleles.

On this clone itself: What it recognizes is unknown.

CDR3 size: 15 residues. The ends lost 4 bases at V and 3 bases at J; junction bases unmatched: 7. Germline V lookup: CDR1 SGHDT, CDR2 YYEEEE. Time point denoted: week 23, last vaccination. Vaccination comprised doses that each held 300 ug of mutant IDH1 20-mer peptide, plus topical imiquimod. Diagnosis in the donors showed new WHO grade 3 or 4 astrocytomas that were IDH1-mutant and ATRX-lost. This chain links TRBV5-6 with TRBJ2-7, with TRBD1 matching over 10 bases. The TCR originated in a woman in her thirties or forties with glioma. Some clones in this sample may be carry-over from other donors' samples. This material consisted of PBMCs, taken from a glioma patient whose treatment included an IDH1 peptide vaccine. CDR3 protein: CASSPAGQGSYEQYF. DNA for the CDR3: TGTGCCAGCAGCCCGGCGGGACAGGGGAGCTACGAGCAGTACTTC.